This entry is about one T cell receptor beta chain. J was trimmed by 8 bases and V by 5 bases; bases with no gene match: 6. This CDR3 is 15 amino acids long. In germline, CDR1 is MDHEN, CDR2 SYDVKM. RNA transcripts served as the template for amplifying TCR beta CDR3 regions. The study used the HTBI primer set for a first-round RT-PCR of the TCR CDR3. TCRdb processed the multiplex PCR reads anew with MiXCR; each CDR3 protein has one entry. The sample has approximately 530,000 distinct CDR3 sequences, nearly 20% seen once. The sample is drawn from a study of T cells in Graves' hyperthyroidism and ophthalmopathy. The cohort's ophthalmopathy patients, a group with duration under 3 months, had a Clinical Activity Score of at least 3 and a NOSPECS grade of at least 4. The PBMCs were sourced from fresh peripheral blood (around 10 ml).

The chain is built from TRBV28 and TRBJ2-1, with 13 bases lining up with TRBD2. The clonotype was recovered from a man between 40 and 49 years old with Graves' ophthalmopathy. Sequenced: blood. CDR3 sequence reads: CASSLLAGGPDEQFF. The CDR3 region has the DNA TGTGCCAGCAGTCTACTAGCGGGGGGGCCGGATGAGCAGTTCTTC. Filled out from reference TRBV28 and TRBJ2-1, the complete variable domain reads DVKVTQSSRYLVKRTGEKVFLECVQDMDHENMFWYRQDPGLGLRLIYFSYDVKMKEKGDIPEGYSVSREKKERFSLILESASTNQTSMYLCASSLLAGGPDEQFFGPGTRLTVL.